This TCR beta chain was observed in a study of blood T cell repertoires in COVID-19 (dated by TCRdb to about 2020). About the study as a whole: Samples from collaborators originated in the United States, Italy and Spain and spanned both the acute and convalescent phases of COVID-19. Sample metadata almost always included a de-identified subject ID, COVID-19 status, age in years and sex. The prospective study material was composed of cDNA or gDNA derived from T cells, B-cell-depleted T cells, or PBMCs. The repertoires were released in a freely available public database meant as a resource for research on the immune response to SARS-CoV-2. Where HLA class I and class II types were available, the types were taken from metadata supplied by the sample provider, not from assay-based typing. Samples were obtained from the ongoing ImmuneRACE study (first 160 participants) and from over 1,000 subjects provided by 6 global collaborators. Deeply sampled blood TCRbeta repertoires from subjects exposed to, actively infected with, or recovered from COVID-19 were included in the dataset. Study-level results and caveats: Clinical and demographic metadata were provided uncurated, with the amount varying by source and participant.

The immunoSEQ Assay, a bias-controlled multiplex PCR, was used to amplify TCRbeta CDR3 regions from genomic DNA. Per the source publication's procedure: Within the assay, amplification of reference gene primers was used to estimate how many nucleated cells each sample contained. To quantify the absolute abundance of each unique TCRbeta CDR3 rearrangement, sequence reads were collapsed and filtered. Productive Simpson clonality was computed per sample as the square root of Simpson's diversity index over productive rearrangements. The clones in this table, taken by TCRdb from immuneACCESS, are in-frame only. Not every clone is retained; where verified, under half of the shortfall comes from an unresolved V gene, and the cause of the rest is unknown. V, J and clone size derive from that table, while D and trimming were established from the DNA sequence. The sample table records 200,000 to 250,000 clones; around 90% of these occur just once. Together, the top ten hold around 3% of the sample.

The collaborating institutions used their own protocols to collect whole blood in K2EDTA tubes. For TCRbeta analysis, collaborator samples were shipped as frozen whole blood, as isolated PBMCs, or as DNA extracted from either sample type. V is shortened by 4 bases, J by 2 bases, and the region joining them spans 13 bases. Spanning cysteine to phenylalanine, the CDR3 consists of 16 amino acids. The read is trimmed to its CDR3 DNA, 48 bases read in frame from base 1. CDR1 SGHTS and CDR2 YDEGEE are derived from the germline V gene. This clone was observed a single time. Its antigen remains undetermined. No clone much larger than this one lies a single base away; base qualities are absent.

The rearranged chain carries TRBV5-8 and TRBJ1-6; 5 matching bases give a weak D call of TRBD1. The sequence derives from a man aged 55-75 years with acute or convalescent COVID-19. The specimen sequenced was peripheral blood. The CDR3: CASSPKQVTYNSPLHF. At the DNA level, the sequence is TGTGCCAGCAGCCCTAAACAGGTTACCTATAATTCACCCCTCCACTTT.